Shown below are 9 T cell receptor beta chains from a single sample sequenced in a study of blood T cells in healthy people across ages. Using a J-beta primer mix together with a sample-barcoded 5' primer, a second PCR was run for about 7 to 12 cycles. TCRdb passed the 5' RACE reads through MiXCR, listing each CDR3 protein once. The table has some 690,000 distinct CDR3 sequences, roughly 20% seen once. Input material: blood. These receptors were obtained from a man aged 65 to 85 in good health.

The chain uses TRBV20-1 and TRBJ2-2; 8 bases map to TRBD2. V lost 3 bases and J lost 3; bases outside the gene matches: 3. This CDR3 has 14 amino acids. Germline V gene sequence: CDR1 DFQATT, CDR2 SNEGSKA (reference sequence). The CDR3: CSARSGLDTGELFF. The DNA of the CDR3 is TGCAGTGCTAGGTCGGGACTAGACACCGGGGAGCTGTTTTTT.

The V call is TRBV7-9, the J call TRBJ1-5, with D possibly being TRBD1 (5 bases). Germline CDR1 is SEHNR and CDR2 is FQNEAQ (reference sequence). This CDR3 comprises 13 residues. V shed 5 bases and J shed 7 bases, with 12 bases lying between them. The CDR3 sequence is CASSLLRDQPQHF. The CDR3 DNA follows: TGTGCCAGCAGCCTGCTTAGGGACCAGCCCCAGCATTTT. The whole variable domain, remainder taken from reference TRBV7-9 and TRBJ1-5, is DTGVSQNPRHKITKRGQNVTFRCDPISEHNRLYWYRQTLGQGPEFLTYFQNEAQLEKSRLLSDRFSAERPKGSFSTLEIQRTEQGDSAMYLCASSLLRDQPQHFGDGTRLSIL.

This clonotype was observed a handful of times. V usage is TRBV16 and J usage is TRBJ2-5; no firm D call. The J call may be wrong; the DNA end is better matched by TRBJ2-1. The length of the CDR3 is 12 residues. Germline V lookup: CDR1 KGHSY, CDR2 FQNENV. The chain's CDR3 is CASSQSLGEQFF. The CDR3 DNA is TGTGCCAGCAGCCAATCCCTCGGTGAGCAGTTCTTC.

V is TRBV28 and J is TRBJ2-5, with D unclear. CDR1 is MDHEN and CDR2 is SYDVKM in the germline V gene. V lost 4 bases and J lost 1, with 7 bases in between. The CDR3 runs 13 residues. The CDR3 sequence is CASSSQRQETQYF. The CDR3 DNA follows: TGTGCCAGCAGTTCACAACGCCAAGAGACCCAGTACTTC.

This clonotype was counted only a few times. The chain joins TRBV6-2 or TRBV6-3 to TRBJ2-1; possible D gene TRBD2, 6 bases. Per germline, CDR1 MNHEY and CDR2 SVGEGT. The V and J ends lost 3 bases and 8 bases respectively, with 17 bases between them. This CDR3 is 15 amino acids long. The CDR3 DNA reads as TGTGCCAGCAGTTATATGGGACGGGGGTTCGATGAGCAGTTCTTC. Translated, it gives CASSYMGRGFDEQFF.

At least ten counts were recorded for this clonotype. The CDR3 loop reads CASGLGPNTEAFF. The CDR3 DNA follows: TGTGCCAGCGGGCTGGGACCGAACACTGAAGCTTTCTTT. The chain couples TRBV11-3 to TRBJ1-1, with TRBD1 as a possible D gene (5 bases). This CDR3 is 13 amino acids long. Germline V gene sequence: CDR1 SGHNT, CDR2 YENEEA. V lost 8 bases to trimming and J lost 1 base, with 11 bases between them.

V is TRBV10-3 and J is TRBJ2-1, with 10 bases identical to TRBD2. J was trimmed by 0 bases and V by 3 bases; bases with no gene match: 8. In germline, CDR1 is ENHRY, CDR2 SYGVKD. This CDR3 has 18 residues. The CDR3 nucleotides read TGTGCCATCAGTGACCCTGGACTAGCGGAGAACTCCTACAATGAGCAGTTCTTC. Amino acids: CAISDPGLAENSYNEQFF.

The chain carries TRBV5-5 and TRBJ1-1, with TRBD1 identical over 7 bases. Trimming took 6 bases from V and 0 from J; bases not matched to a gene: 11. Germline-derived CDR1 and CDR2 are SGHKS and YYEKEE (reference sequence). The CDR3 totals 16 residues. CDR3 residues: CASNRQGSLMNTEAFF. The CDR3 DNA reads as TGTGCCAGCAACCGACAGGGCTCCCTCATGAACACTGAAGCTTTCTTT.

This sequence joins TRBV12-3 or TRBV12-4 and TRBJ2-3; 15 bases map to TRBD2. V dropped 6 bases and J dropped 4; count of bases not matched to a gene: 5. CDR3 length: 16 amino acids. The CDR3 DNA reads TGTGCCAGCAGAGGACTAGCGGGAGGGAGCGCAGATACGCAGTATTTT. Protein: CASRGLAGGSADTQYF.